The clone carrying this TCR beta chain has just one count. The sample comes from a study of blood T cells in healthy people across ages. A J-beta primer mix and a sample-barcoded 5' primer were used in a second PCR of roughly 6 to 11 cycles. TCRdb passed the 5' RACE reads through MiXCR, listing each CDR3 protein once. The top ten hold roughly 13% of the sample, which has under 1,000,000 distinct CDR3 sequences, approximately 35% seen once. The V gene lost 0 bases and the J gene lost 3 bases, with 14 bases spanning the gap. Germline loops: CDR1 GTSNPN, CDR2 SVGIG (reference sequence). The CDR3 runs 15 residues.

The sample was blood. V and J are TRBV30 and TRBJ1-2, with D possibly matching TRBD1 (5 bases). This clonotype originated in a man aged 18 to 29 in good health. The CDR3 here is CAWSVFGAPDYGYTF. CDR3 DNA sequence: TGTGCCTGGAGTGTATTTGGGGCTCCGGACTATGGCTACACCTTC.